What follows are 13 T cell receptor beta chains derived from one specimen sequenced in a study of T cells in Graves' hyperthyroidism and ophthalmopathy (dated by TCRdb to about 2019). Library preparation used multiplex PCR. The sequencing machine was an Illumina HiSeq 2000. TCR beta CDR3 regions were amplified from RNA transcripts. The TCR CDR3 was subjected to a first round of RT-PCR using the HTBI primer set and the Qiagen OneStep RT-PCR kit. The raw public data were reprocessed by TCRdb itself: fastp quality trimming at Q25, MiXCR clonotype calling, in-frame beta chains only. Identical CDR3 proteins give one entry, which carries the most common genes and DNA. The sample table lists approximately 360,000 distinct CDR3 sequences, 15% to 17% of them with a count of one. The ten largest clones take up around 30% of the sample. What was sequenced was blood. The source is a woman aged 18-29 years with Graves' hyperthyroidism that later progressed to Graves' ophthalmopathy.

This clonotype was counted ten times or more. The V and J genes are TRBV11-2 and TRBJ2-7; a weak D match, TRBD1 (6 bases). The V and J ends lost 3 bases and 0 bases respectively, with 12 bases between them. Germline CDR1 is SGHAT and CDR2 is FQNNGV. The CDR3 has 15 residues. The CDR3 DNA sequence: TGTGCCAGCAGCTTCGGCAGGGGTCTCTCCTACGAGCAGTACTTC. The encoded protein is CASSFGRGLSYEQYF. Full variable domain (remainder filled in from reference TRBV11-2 and TRBJ2-7): EAGVAQSPRYKIIEKRQSVAFWCNPISGHATLYWYQQILGQGPKLLIQFQNNGVVDDSQLPKDRFSAERLKGVDSTLKIQPAKLEDSAVYLCASSFGRGLSYEQYFGPGTRLTVT.

The gene calls are TRBV2 and TRBJ2-1, with D perhaps matching TRBD2 (6 bases). V lost 1 base and J lost 9, with 19 bases in between. Germline assignment: CDR1 SNHLY and CDR2 FYNNEI. CDR3 length equals 16 residues. The CDR3 reads CASSEVLAVYRGEQFF. In DNA, the CDR3 is TGTGCCAGCAGTGAAGTACTAGCAGTTTATCGGGGTGAGCAGTTCTTC. Combining the CDR3 with reference TRBV2 and TRBJ2-1 gives the whole variable domain EPEVTQTPSHQVTQMGQEVILRCVPISNHLYFYWYRQILGQKVEFLVSFYNNEISEKSEIFDDQFSVERPDGSNFTLKIRSTKLEDSAMYFCASSEVLAVYRGEQFFGPGTRLTVL.

This clonotype has at least ten counts. The rearrangement joins TRBV6-2 or TRBV6-3 to TRBJ1-1, with D possibly being TRBD1 (6 bases). V was pared by 4 bases and J by 3 bases, with 12 bases between. Looked up from germline, CDR1 is MNHEY and CDR2 is SVGEGT. The CDR3 is 14 residues long. The CDR3 loop is CASSSGGLDTEAFF. The CDR3 DNA is TGTGCCAGCAGTTCCGGGGGGCTGGACACTGAAGCTTTCTTT.

This clonotype showed up many times. The rearrangement uses TRBV9 and TRBJ1-4; maybe TRBD1 (6 bases). CDR3 length equals 14 residues. In germline, CDR1 is SGDLS, CDR2 YYNGEE. The germline V and J ends were trimmed by 2 bases and 3 bases, with 8 bases remaining between them. CDR3 residues: CASSVSGANEKLFF. CDR3 nucleotides: TGTGCCAGCAGCGTTTCAGGGGCTAATGAAAAACTGTTTTTT.

This clonotype showed up many times. V usage is TRBV10-3 and J usage is TRBJ2-1, with TRBD2 identical over 10 bases. Germline V lookup: CDR1 ENHRY, CDR2 SYGVKD. Unmatched junction bases numbered 10, after V lost 3 bases and J lost 8 bases. The CDR3 totals 16 residues. DNA for the CDR3: TGTGCCATCAGTGAATCGTCTAGCGGGAGCAGGGATGAGCAGTTCTTC. Translation: CAISESSSGSRDEQFF.

As regards this clonotype: A junction boundary mismatches the germline segment, possibly from a read error. The V gene is TRBV7-7, the J gene TRBJ2-2, with 7 bases lining up with TRBD1. Germline loops: CDR1 SSHAT, CDR2 FNYEAQ (reference sequence). This CDR3 region has 13 residues. The CDR3 DNA sequence: TGTGCTAGCAGCCCGGGACAGAAAAGAGAGCTGTTTTTT. As protein: CASSPGQKRELFF.

This clonotype was picked up many times. This chain connects TRBV12-3 or TRBV12-4 to TRBJ2-3; 12 nucleotides match TRBD2. The CDR3 is 15 residues long. V trimming: 6 bases; J trimming: 2 bases; junction bases outside the gene matches: 3. The CDR3 protein is CASRGLAGFTDTQYF. The DNA for the CDR3 is TGTGCCAGCAGAGGACTAGCGGGATTCACAGATACGCAGTATTTT.

This clonotype was observed many times. The genes are TRBV7-3 and TRBJ2-1; TRBD2 matches at 10 bases. The ends lost 6 bases at V and 9 bases at J; junction bases unmatched: 8. CDR1 SGHTA and CDR2 FQGTGA come from the germline V gene. This CDR3 is 14 amino acids long. The CDR3 DNA is TGTGCCAGCAGTCCCCTAGCGGGAGTCGCTGAGCAGTTCTTC. Translated, it gives CASSPLAGVAEQFF.

This clonotype was detected only a few times. The rearrangement links TRBV4-3 to TRBJ2-3; weak D call: TRBD2 (5 bases). Trimming cost V 4 bases and J 0 bases, with 14 bases left between them. The CDR3 is made up of 16 amino acids. Germline CDR1 and CDR2: LGHNA and YSLEER. CDR3 sequence reads: CASSPTGRASTDTQYF. CDR3 DNA sequence: TGCGCCAGCAGCCCGACGGGGAGAGCTAGCACAGATACGCAGTATTTT.

This clonotype was counted many times. The chain is built from TRBV19 and TRBJ1-5, with 7 bases fitting TRBD1. CDR3 length: 16 amino acids. V shed 5 bases, J shed 3 bases, and the junction held 10 bases outside the gene matches. Germline V gives CDR1 LNHDA, CDR2 SQIVND (reference sequence). DNA of the CDR3: TGTGCCAGTAGTCCCCGGATTAGGGGGCTCAATCAGCCCCAGCATTTT. Its protein product is CASSPRIRGLNQPQHF.

This rearrangement joins TRBV20-1 to TRBJ2-2; 10 bases agree with TRBD2. This CDR3 is built from 19 residues. After removal of 3 bases from V and 1 base from J, the junction contained 14 bases not matched to a gene. CDR1 and CDR2 from the germline V gene are DFQATT and SNEGSKA (reference sequence). CDR3 DNA sequence: TGCAGTGCTAGCCCCCTTCCTAGCGGGAGCAACATGAACACCGGGGAGCTGTTTTTT. Its translation is CSASPLPSGSNMNTGELFF.

The V and J genes are TRBV10-2 and TRBJ2-5; TRBD2 matches at 8 bases. J was trimmed by 2 bases and V by 4 bases; bases with no gene match: 12. Germline V gene sequence: CDR1 WSHSY, CDR2 SAAADI. The CDR3 sequence is 17 residues long. CDR3 protein: CASSVASSGSLQETQYF. The CDR3 DNA follows: TGCGCCAGCAGTGTTGCTTCGAGCGGGAGCCTGCAAGAGACCCAGTACTTC.

This clonotype was counted at least ten times. The gene calls are TRBV20-1 and TRBJ1-5, with TRBD1 identical over 7 bases. This CDR3 region has 16 residues. Germline CDR1 and CDR2: DFQATT and SNEGSKA (reference sequence). The junction had 13 bases not matched to a gene; V was cut back by 3 bases and J by 5 bases. The CDR3 region is CSASSRGAGGYQPQHF. CDR3 in DNA: TGCAGTGCTAGCTCTCGGGGGGCAGGGGGGTATCAGCCCCAGCATTTT.